The rows below give T cell receptor beta chains drawn from one sample of a study of cytomegalovirus exposure and HLA in healthy donors. Repertoires were generated with immunoSEQ multiplex PCR, while TCRdb's copy carries only in-frame clones and drops some. Of more than 65,000 clones listed, roughly 96% are singletons. Sequencing was carried out using PBMCs. These receptors all come from a woman in her late teens or twenties in good health and CMV-seronegative. Each CDR3 is given with its conserved first and last residue. Each record gives: clone size, V gene, J gene, D gene, CDR3 DNA, CDR3 protein. D genes are given only for firm matches. A clone size is listed for some rows: how often the clone was seen (once, few, many), or a class if it is expanded.

clone size: NA
V gene: TRBV11-2
J gene: TRBJ1-2
D gene: NA
CDR3 DNA: TGTGCCAGCAGCTTAGACAGGATCTATGGCTACACCTTC
CDR3 protein: CASSLDRIYGYTF

clone size: NA
V gene: TRBV4-1
J gene: TRBJ1-5
D gene: TRBD1
CDR3 DNA: TGCGCCAGCAGCCAAGCGGGATCAGGGGGGACTCAGCCCCAGCATTTT
CDR3 protein: CASSQAGSGGTQPQHF

clone size: NA
V gene: TRBV19
J gene: TRBJ1-1
D gene: NA
CDR3 DNA: TGTGCCAGTAGTATAGGCAGGGAAGATGAAGCTTTCTTT
CDR3 protein: CASSIGREDEAFF

clone size: NA
V gene: TRBV9
J gene: TRBJ2-6
D gene: TRBD1
CDR3 DNA: TGTGCCAGCAGCGTCTACGAGGGGGCCATCTCTGGGGCCAACGTCCTGACTTTC
CDR3 protein: CASSVYEGAISGANVLTF

clone size: NA
V gene: TRBV6-5
J gene: TRBJ1-2
D gene: TRBD1
CDR3 DNA: TGTGCCAGCAGTAAAGAACAGGGGCCGGGCTATGGCTACACCTTC
CDR3 protein: CASSKEQGPGYGYTF

clone size: NA
V gene: TRBV27
J gene: TRBJ1-1
D gene: NA
CDR3 DNA: TGTGCCAGCAGGGTCAGGGAGGGCACTGAAGCTTTCTTT
CDR3 protein: CASRVREGTEAFF

clone size: NA
V gene: TRBV5-6
J gene: TRBJ1-6
D gene: NA
CDR3 DNA: TGTGCCAGCAGCTTGACAGGGATTAATTCACCCCTCCACTTT
CDR3 protein: CASSLTGINSPLHF

clone size: NA
V gene: TRBV5-1
J gene: TRBJ1-2
D gene: TRBD1
CDR3 DNA: TGCGCCAGCAGCTTGGTCCAGACAGGGCCTAACTATGGCTACACCTTC
CDR3 protein: CASSLVQTGPNYGYTF

clone size: NA
V gene: TRBV15
J gene: TRBJ2-3
D gene: TRBD1
CDR3 DNA: TGTGCCACCAGCACATATCCCGGGACAGTAACAGATACGCAGTATTTT
CDR3 protein: CATSTYPGTVTDTQYF

clone size: NA
V gene: TRBV7-9
J gene: TRBJ1-2
D gene: TRBD1
CDR3 DNA: TGTGCCAGCAGCTTAGCGCCGGCAGGGGGCGAGAATGGCTACACCTTC
CDR3 protein: CASSLAPAGGENGYTF

clone size: NA
V gene: TRBV29-1
J gene: TRBJ1-6
D gene: NA
CDR3 DNA: TGCAGCGTTTCAGGCTCTTATAATTCACCCCTCCACTTT
CDR3 protein: CSVSGSYNSPLHF

clone size: once
V gene: TRBV29-1
J gene: TRBJ2-7
D gene: TRBD2
CDR3 DNA: TGCAGCGTTACGGGACTAGCGGGAGCCCACTCCTACGAGCAGTACTTC
CDR3 protein: CSVTGLAGAHSYEQYF

clone size: NA
V gene: TRBV7-2
J gene: TRBJ1-2
D gene: NA
CDR3 DNA: TGTGCCAGCAGCTTAGCTGTAACAGGAAAAAACTATGGCTACACCTTC
CDR3 protein: CASSLAVTGKNYGYTF

clone size: NA
V gene: TRBV6-1
J gene: TRBJ1-3
D gene: NA
CDR3 DNA: TGTGCCAGCAGTGTATTAGACAGATCTGGAAACACCATATATTTT
CDR3 protein: CASSVLDRSGNTIYF

clone size: NA
V gene: TRBV7-8
J gene: TRBJ2-3
D gene: NA
CDR3 DNA: TGTGCCAGCAGCCCCGGACTTACCACAGATACGCAGTATTTT
CDR3 protein: CASSPGLTTDTQYF

clone size: NA
V gene: TRBV11-2
J gene: TRBJ2-7
D gene: NA
CDR3 DNA: TGTGCCAGCAGCTTTAGTCTTGCCGAGCAGTACTTC
CDR3 protein: CASSFSLAEQYF

clone size: NA
V gene: TRBV13
J gene: TRBJ2-2
D gene: NA
CDR3 DNA: TGTGCCAGCAGCTCCGGGACTTCTGCGCCCGGGGAGCTGTTTTTT
CDR3 protein: CASSSGTSAPGELFF

clone size: NA
V gene: TRBV6-1
J gene: TRBJ1-1
D gene: NA
CDR3 DNA: TGTGCCAGCAGTGGACAGACGAACACTGAAGCTTTCTTT
CDR3 protein: CASSGQTNTEAFF

clone size: few
V gene: TRBV9
J gene: TRBJ1-1
D gene: NA
CDR3 DNA: TGTGCCAGCAGCCCCGAGGAGAAACTGAACACTGAAGCTTTCTTT
CDR3 protein: CASSPEEKLNTEAFF

clone size: NA
V gene: TRBV10-1
J gene: TRBJ2-5
D gene: NA
CDR3 DNA: TGCGCCAGCAGTGAGTTTGCCCTTGATAGCGCCCAAGAGACCCAGTACTTC
CDR3 protein: CASSEFALDSAQETQYF

clone size: NA
V gene: TRBV6-4
J gene: TRBJ2-1
D gene: TRBD2
CDR3 DNA: TGTGCCAGCAGTTTAGCGGGAGAAGGGAATGAGCAGTTCTTC
CDR3 protein: CASSLAGEGNEQFF

clone size: NA
V gene: TRBV4-2
J gene: TRBJ1-5
D gene: NA
CDR3 DNA: TGTGCCAGCAGCCAAGGGGAGGGCAATCAGCCCCAGCATTTT
CDR3 protein: CASSQGEGNQPQHF

clone size: NA
V gene: TRBV14
J gene: TRBJ2-7
D gene: TRBD2
CDR3 DNA: TGTGCCAGCAGCCAAGCAGGGACTAGCGGGAGTTTGCGGTCCTACGAGCAGTACTTC
CDR3 protein: CASSQAGTSGSLRSYEQYF

clone size: NA
V gene: TRBV18
J gene: TRBJ1-3
D gene: TRBD1
CDR3 DNA: TGTGCCAGCCACAGACAGGGCAGATCTGGAAACACCATATATTTT
CDR3 protein: CASHRQGRSGNTIYF

clone size: NA
V gene: TRBV6-1
J gene: TRBJ1-2
D gene: TRBD1
CDR3 DNA: TGTGCCAGCAGCCGGGACAGGGGATATGGCTACACCTTC
CDR3 protein: CASSRDRGYGYTF